The next 2 T cell receptor beta chains were all read from a single sample in a study of T cell responses to AZD1222 COVID-19 vaccine. Profiled with immunoSEQ multiplex PCR; TCRdb holds only in-frame clones, not every one. The sample lists 140,000 or so clones, approximately 90% occurring once. The sequenced sample was peripheral blood, obtained 28 days after the second AZD1222 dose. Every receptor here comes from an adult who received the AZD1222 COVID-19 vaccine.

The chain couples TRBV19 to TRBJ2-1, with TRBD2 as a possible D gene (6 bases). V lost 3 bases and J lost 8, with 20 bases in between. Germline CDR1 LNHDA, CDR2 SQIVND (reference sequence). The CDR3 has 16 residues. The CDR3 spells CASSMGLTSSGDEQFF. The CDR3 coding sequence is TGTGCCAGTAGTATGGGACTTACGTCCTCCGGCGATGAGCAGTTCTTC.

This sequence joins TRBV21-1 and TRBJ1-1. TRBV21-1 is recorded as a pseudogene. This CDR3 region has 15 residues. CDR3 in amino acids: CASSKDDLTNTEAFF. CDR3 DNA: TGTGCCAGCAGCAAAGACGACCTGACGAACACTGAAGCTTTCTTT.